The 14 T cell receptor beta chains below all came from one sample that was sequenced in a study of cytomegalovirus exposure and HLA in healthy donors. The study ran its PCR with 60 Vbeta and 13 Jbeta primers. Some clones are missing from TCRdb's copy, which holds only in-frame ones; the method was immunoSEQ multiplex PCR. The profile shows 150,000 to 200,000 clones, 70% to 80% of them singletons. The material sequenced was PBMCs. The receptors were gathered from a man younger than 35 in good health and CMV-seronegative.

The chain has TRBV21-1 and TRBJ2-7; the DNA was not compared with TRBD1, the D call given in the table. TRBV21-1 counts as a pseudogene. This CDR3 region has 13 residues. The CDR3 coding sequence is TGTGCCGGCAACAGGGTACCGTCCTACGAGCAGTACTTC. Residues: CAGNRVPSYEQYF.

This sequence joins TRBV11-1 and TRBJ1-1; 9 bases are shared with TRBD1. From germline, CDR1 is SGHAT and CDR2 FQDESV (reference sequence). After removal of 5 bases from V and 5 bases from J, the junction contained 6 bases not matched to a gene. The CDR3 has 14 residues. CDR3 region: CASSHNRGLTEAFF. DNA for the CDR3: TGTGCCAGCAGCCATAACAGGGGGCTGACTGAAGCTTTCTTT.

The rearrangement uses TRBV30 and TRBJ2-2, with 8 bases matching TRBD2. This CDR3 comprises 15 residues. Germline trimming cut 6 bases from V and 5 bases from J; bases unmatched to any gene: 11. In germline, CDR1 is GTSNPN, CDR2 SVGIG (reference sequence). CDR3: CACFLTGLVTGELFF. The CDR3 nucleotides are TGTGCCTGTTTTCTTACGGGACTAGTGACCGGGGAGCTGTTTTTT.

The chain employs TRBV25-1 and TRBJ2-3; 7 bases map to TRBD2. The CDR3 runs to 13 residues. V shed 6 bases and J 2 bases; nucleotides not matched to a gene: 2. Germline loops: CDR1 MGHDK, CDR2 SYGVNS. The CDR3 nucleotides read TGTGCCAGCAGGGGGGGGATCACAGATACGCAGTATTTT. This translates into CASRGGITDTQYF.

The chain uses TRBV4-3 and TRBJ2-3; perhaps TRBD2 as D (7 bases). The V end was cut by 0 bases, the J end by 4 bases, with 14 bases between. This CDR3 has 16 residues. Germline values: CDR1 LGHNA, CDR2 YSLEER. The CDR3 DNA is TGCGCCAGCAGCCAAGATAGAGAAGGGGGGGCAGATACGCAGTATTTT. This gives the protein CASSQDREGGADTQYF.

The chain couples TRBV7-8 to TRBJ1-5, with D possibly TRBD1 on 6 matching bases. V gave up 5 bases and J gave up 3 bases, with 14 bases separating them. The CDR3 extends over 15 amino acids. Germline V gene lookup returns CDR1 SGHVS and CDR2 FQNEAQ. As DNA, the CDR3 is TGTGCCAGCAGCGCATACAGGGATTACAATCAGCCCCAGCATTTT. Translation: CASSAYRDYNQPQHF.

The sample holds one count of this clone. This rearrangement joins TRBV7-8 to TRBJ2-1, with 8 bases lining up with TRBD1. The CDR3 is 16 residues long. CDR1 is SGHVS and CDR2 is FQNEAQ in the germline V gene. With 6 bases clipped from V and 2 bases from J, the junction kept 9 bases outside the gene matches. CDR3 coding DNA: TGTGCCAGCAGTCTAACCGGGACAGGAACCTACAATGAGCAGTTCTTC. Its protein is CASSLTGTGTYNEQFF.

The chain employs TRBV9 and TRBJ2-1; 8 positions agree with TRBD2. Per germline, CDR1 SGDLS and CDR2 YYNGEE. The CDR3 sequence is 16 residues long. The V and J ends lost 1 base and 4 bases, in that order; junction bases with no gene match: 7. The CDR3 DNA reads TGTGCCAGCAGCGTATACGTCAGCGGGGGATACAATGAGCAGTTCTTC. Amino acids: CASSVYVSGGYNEQFF.

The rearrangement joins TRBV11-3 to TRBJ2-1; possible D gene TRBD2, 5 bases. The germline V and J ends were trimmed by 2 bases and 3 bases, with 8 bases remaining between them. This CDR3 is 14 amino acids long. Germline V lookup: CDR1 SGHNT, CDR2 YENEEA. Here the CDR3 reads CASSLMGSYNEQFF. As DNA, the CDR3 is TGTGCCAGCAGCTTAATGGGGAGCTACAATGAGCAGTTCTTC.

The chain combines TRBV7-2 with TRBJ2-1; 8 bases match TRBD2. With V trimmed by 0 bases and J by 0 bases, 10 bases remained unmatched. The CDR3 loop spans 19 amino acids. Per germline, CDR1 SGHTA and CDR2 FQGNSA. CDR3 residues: CASSLAVTSGHNSYNEQFF. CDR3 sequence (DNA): TGTGCCAGCAGCTTAGCTGTCACTAGCGGCCACAACTCCTACAATGAGCAGTTCTTC.

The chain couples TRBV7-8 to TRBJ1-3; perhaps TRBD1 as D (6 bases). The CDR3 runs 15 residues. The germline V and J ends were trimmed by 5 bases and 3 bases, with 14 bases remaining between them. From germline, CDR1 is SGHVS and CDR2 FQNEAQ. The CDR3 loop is CASSQGTPDGNTIYF. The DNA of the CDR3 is TGTGCCAGCAGCCAAGGGACACCTGATGGAAACACCATATATTTT. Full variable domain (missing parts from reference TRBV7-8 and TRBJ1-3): GAGVSQSPRYKVAKRGQDVALRCDPISGHVSLFWYQQALGQGPEFLTYFQNEAQLDKSGLPSDRFFAERPEGSVSTLKIQRTQQEDSAVYLCASSQGTPDGNTIYFGEGSWLTVV.

CDR3 residues: CAWSTSVAGDTQYF. CDR3 bases: TGTGCCTGGAGTACTAGCGTTGCGGGAGATACGCAGTATTTT. The chain joins TRBV30 to TRBJ2-3; 7 positions match TRBD2. The J segment lost 5 bases and the V segment lost 2 bases, leaving 7 bases of the junction unmatched. The CDR3 extends over 14 amino acids. Germline CDR1 reads GTSNPN; CDR2 reads SVGIG (reference sequence).

The chain's CDR3 is CASSLVQGNNEKLFF. The CDR3 bases are TGTGCCAGCAGCTTAGTTCAGGGTAATAATGAAAAACTGTTTTTT. The chain joins TRBV7-2 to TRBJ1-4; tentatively, D is TRBD1 (5 bases). The germline V gene has CDR1 SGHTA and CDR2 FQGNSA. The CDR3 consists of 15 residues. V was trimmed by 1 base and J by 4 bases, leaving 10 bases between them.

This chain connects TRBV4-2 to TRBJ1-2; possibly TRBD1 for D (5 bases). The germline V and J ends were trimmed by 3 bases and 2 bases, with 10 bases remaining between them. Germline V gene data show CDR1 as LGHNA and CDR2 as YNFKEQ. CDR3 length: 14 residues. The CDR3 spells CASSHRAGNYGYTF. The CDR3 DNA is TGTGCCAGCAGCCATCGGGCAGGGAACTATGGCTACACCTTC.